Listed below are T cell receptor beta chains from one sample, sequenced in a study of T cells in Graves' hyperthyroidism and ophthalmopathy. A single record per CDR3 protein comes from TCRdb applying MiXCR to the multiplex PCR reads. The data hold about 640,000 distinct CDR3 sequences, with 45% observed a single time. The source material was peripheral blood or thyroid tissue (not recorded which). The receptor set was obtained from an adult man with Graves' disease, either hyperthyroidism or ophthalmopathy (not recorded which). Both conserved end residues are trimmed from each CDR3.

V gene,CDR3 protein
TRBV9,ASSVRHDPNTGELF
TRBV2,ASRGTGFSNEKLF
TRBV19,ASTGDRAGNTIY
TRBV7-9,ASSLHQGWPETQH
TRBV20-1,SASGSIHQETQY
TRBV7-9,ASSQGLAGGGELF
TRBV10-3,AISEPTDNQPQH
TRBV2,ASSLVGVSAEAF
TRBV12-3/TRBV12-4,ASSLGGEGGYT
TRBV11-2,ASGLSPEGREKLF
TRBV12-3/TRBV12-4,ASSLGSRGAF
TRBV7-2,ASSLQGTANGYT
TRBV7-9,ASSLDRSGYT
TRBV19,ASSIIGEAYGYT
TRBV15,ATSKTGQGGYT
TRBV9,ASSSDGANTGELF
TRBV7-6,ASSRAPSYEQY
TRBV6-5,ASSFRQTTGELF
TRBV29-1,SVDGLEETQY
TRBV20-1,SARAVVEKLF
TRBV7-8,ASSQVGRATRSGRASGANVLT
TRBV7-9,ASSHGQPDEKLF
TRBV24-1,ATRLEQY
TRBV29-1,SSEGQGKAF
TRBV2,ASRVIGEQY
TRBV10-3,ATAGGMATNEKLF
TRBV29-1,SVESGETQY
TRBV7-6,ASTSGGAVGNSPLH
TRBV20-1,SAILGQGSNQPQH
TRBV5-1,ASSLRNEDEKLF
TRBV12-3/TRBV12-4,ASSPRRYEQY
TRBV7-8,ASSVDVGADQPQH
TRBV29-1,SVGEMSEAF
TRBV7-3,ASSLQPGRGYGYT
TRBV4-3,ASSLGQGKETQY
TRBV7-2,ASSLEPVNTGELF
TRBV20-1,SASPWGGTGDSPLH
TRBV2,ASVTGANVLT
TRBV29-1,SVRQGGYT
TRBV29-1,SAVQGLTNTGELF
TRBV7-8,ASRSDRGNSPLH
TRBV5-1,ASSLIINYGYT
TRBV19,ATSWDRGQQAF
TRBV7-9,ASSFRREPYEQY
TRBV24-1,ATSEPHSGGYT
TRBV2,ASIQGQGAYEQY
TRBV5-1,ASSRTGDWGTEAF
TRBV2,ASSFESDTDTQY
TRBV29-1,SSGGTASHGYT
TRBV10-3,AISESTGGLYGYT
TRBV12-3/TRBV12-4,ASSPIAGQETQY
TRBV7-7,ASSFGGAETQY
TRBV9,ASSVAGQANYGYT
TRBV7-3,ASSSGLGSYNEQF
TRBV5-6,ASRTVPGQGAGYTEAF
TRBV6-1,ASSEIQQY